This entry lists 17 T cell receptor beta chains sequenced from one sample in a study of T cells in Graves' hyperthyroidism and ophthalmopathy. Regions amplified from RNA transcripts were the TCR beta CDR3 regions. HTBI primers were employed in a first-round RT-PCR of the TCR CDR3. TCRdb recomputed calls from the multiplex PCR reads with MiXCR, one row per CDR3 protein. The sample has nearly 750,000 distinct CDR3 sequences, about 35% seen once. Sequencing was done on a sample of blood. The receptors here all came from a woman aged 40-49 years with Graves' hyperthyroidism.

J is TRBJ2-7 and V is TRBV25-1; 7 bases fit TRBD1. The CDR3 has 13 amino acids. The germline V gene encodes CDR1 MGHDK and CDR2 SYGVNS. V lost 10 bases to trimming and J lost 4 bases; unmatched junction nucleotides: 10. The CDR3 loop is CATLGTDRYEQYF. In DNA, the CDR3 is TGTGCCACCCTCGGGACAGACCGTTACGAGCAGTACTTC.

The rearrangement joins TRBV29-1 to TRBJ1-2, with D possibly TRBD1 on 6 matching bases. Germline values: CDR1 SQVTM, CDR2 ANQGSEA. V shed 8 bases and J shed 5 bases, with 9 bases lying between them. This CDR3 has 10 residues. CDR3 sequence reads: CSSGQYGYTF. The CDR3 DNA reads as TGCAGCTCCGGACAGTATGGCTACACCTTC.

This clonotype was detected ten times or more. The chain joins TRBV29-1 to TRBJ1-5; D gene ambiguous. Germline-derived CDR1 and CDR2 are SQVTM and ANQGSEA. V dropped 7 bases and J dropped 9 bases, with 22 bases sitting between them. The CDR3 is made up of 14 amino acids. CDR3: CSALRAGTDGPQHF. The CDR3 nucleotides read TGCAGCGCCCTAAGGGCAGGCACCGATGGGCCCCAGCATTTT.

This clonotype has more than one count but fewer than ten. Sequence at one end of the junction differs from germline and may be a read error. The genes are TRBV7-2 and TRBJ1-3, with a weak D call TRBD1 (5 bases). This CDR3 is 17 amino acids long. The V gene's germline CDR1 is SGHTA and CDR2 FQGNSA. CDR3 sequence reads: CASSQDRGADSGNTIYF. The CDR3 DNA follows: TGCGCCAGCAGCCAAGATCGTGGGGCAGACTCTGGAAACACCATATATTTT.

This clonotype has at least ten counts. This rearrangement joins TRBV5-1 to TRBJ2-7, with TRBD2 matching over 11 bases. Germline V gene data show CDR1 as SGHRS and CDR2 as YFSETQ. Trimming took 4 bases from V and 2 from J; bases not matched to a gene: 2. This CDR3 has 14 residues. CDR3 region: CASSGTSGTYEQYF. The CDR3 nucleotides are TGCGCCAGCAGCGGGACTAGCGGTACCTACGAGCAGTACTTC.

A remark on this clonotype: A clone one base away is much larger, so this may be a read error. The chain recombines TRBV7-9 with TRBJ1-4; no clear D gene. CDR1 and CDR2 (germline): SEHNR, FQNEAQ (reference sequence). The CDR3 contains 15 residues. V shed 2 bases and J shed 11 bases, with 18 bases lying between them. The CDR3 reads CASSLSQGSLYKLFF. CDR3 nucleotides: TGTGCCAGCAGCTTATCTCAAGGGAGCCTTTACAAACTGTTTTTT.

The chain links TRBV7-2 to TRBJ2-3; TRBD2 matches at 13 bases. This CDR3 region has 15 residues. Germline values: CDR1 SGHTA, CDR2 FQGNSA. Germline trimming cut 3 bases from V and 6 bases from J; bases unmatched to any gene: 3. Here the CDR3 reads CASSFTSGGVDTQYF. In DNA, the CDR3 is TGTGCCAGCAGCTTCACTAGCGGGGGGGTGGATACGCAGTATTTT.

This clonotype was seen a few times. In DNA, the CDR3 is TGTGCCAGCAGTACGCTCAGGGTCGGCTCGCTTGAGACCCAGTACTTC. Protein: CASSTLRVGSLETQYF. The gene calls are TRBV6-2 or TRBV6-3 and TRBJ2-5; D possibly corresponds to TRBD1 (5 bases). The CDR3 loop spans 16 amino acids. V lost 5 bases to trimming and J lost 5 bases, with 21 bases between them. CDR1 MNHEY and CDR2 SVGEGT come from the germline V gene.

Concerning this clonotype: An end of the junction does not agree with germline; a read error may underlie this. This chain connects TRBV7-2 to TRBJ2-7; no clear D. Germline V gene data show CDR1 as SGHTA and CDR2 as FQGNSA. This CDR3 spans 16 amino acids. This chain's CDR3 is CASSQKRGGRNYEQYF. In nucleotides, the CDR3 is TGCGCCAGCAGCCAAAAGAGAGGTGGCAGGAACTACGAGCAGTACTTC.

The chain combines TRBV7-9 with TRBJ1-1, with TRBD1 matching 10 bases. The CDR3 contains 15 residues. V was clipped by 5 bases and J by 6 bases; unmatched bases: 9. Germline-derived CDR1 and CDR2 are SEHNR and FQNEAQ (reference sequence). The CDR3 loop reads CASSPPGQGRPEAFF. The CDR3, as DNA: TGTGCCAGCAGCCCGCCGGGACAGGGGAGGCCTGAAGCTTTCTTT.

The chain couples TRBV19 to TRBJ1-2; weak D call: TRBD1 (5 bases). Germline V CDR1 and CDR2: LNHDA, SQIVND (reference sequence). The CDR3 covers 13 residues. V was cut by 0 bases and J by 8 bases, with 10 bases left in between. The CDR3 here is CASSIDVGGGYTF. CDR3 nucleotides: TGTGCCAGTAGTATAGATGTCGGGGGGGGCTACACCTTC.

Of note for this clonotype: A read error is possible here, since a much larger clone lies one base away. The chain links TRBV13 to TRBJ1-2, with D possibly matching TRBD1 (6 bases). The germline V gene has CDR1 PRHDT and CDR2 FYEKMQ (reference sequence). The CDR3 loop spans 13 amino acids. CDR3 protein: CASEHRDRYGYAF. CDR3 nucleotide sequence: TGTGCCAGCGAGCACAGGGATCGCTATGGCTACGCCTTC. Complete variable domain (other parts from reference TRBV13 and TRBJ1-2): AAGVIQSPRHLIKEKRETATLKCYPIPRHDTVYWYQQGPGQDPQFLISFYEKMQSDKGSIPDRFSAQQFSDYHSELNMSSLELGDSALYFCASEHRDRYGYAFGSGTRLTVV.

This clonotype was picked up a small number of times. The chain employs TRBV5-1 and TRBJ2-3; a possible D gene is TRBD2 (5 bases). This CDR3 has 14 residues. The V gene lost 3 bases and the J gene lost 2 bases, with 10 bases spanning the gap. Germline-derived CDR1 and CDR2 are SGHRS and YFSETQ. The DNA for the CDR3 is TGCGCCAGCAGCTCTAGCATTTCCACAGATACGCAGTATTTT. Translating it yields CASSSSISTDTQYF.

Only a few counts were recorded for this clonotype. The gene calls are TRBV6-1 and TRBJ2-7; 7 bases are a match to TRBD2. Looked up from germline, CDR1 is MNHNS and CDR2 is SASEGT. Trimming took 6 bases from V and 3 from J; bases not matched to a gene: 8. The CDR3 has 14 amino acids. Here the CDR3 DNA reads TGTGCCAGCAGGGCCAGCGGGGACCTCTACGAGCAGTACTTC. It translates to CASRASGDLYEQYF.

As concerns this clonotype: This may come from a read error, since a much larger clone is one base off. This chain connects TRBV7-2 to TRBJ2-2, with a possible D match to TRBD2 (5 bases). This CDR3 has 16 residues. From germline, CDR1 is SGHTA and CDR2 FQGNSA. CDR3 in amino acids: CASKHGATSSTGELLF. The CDR3 nucleotides are TGTGCCAGCAAACACGGAGCCACGTCGAGCACCGGGGAGCTGCTTTTT.

The table lists this clonotype with a few counts. The rearrangement uses TRBV4-1 and TRBJ1-5, with D maybe TRBD1 (6 bases). The CDR3 sequence is 15 residues long. Per germline, CDR1 MGHRA and CDR2 YSYEKL. V dropped 1 base and J dropped 6 bases, with 13 bases sitting between them. The CDR3 sequence: CASSQAPSGAQPQHF. The DNA for the CDR3 is TGCGCCAGCAGCCAAGCGCCTTCAGGGGCTCAGCCCCAGCATTTT.

This clonotype was recorded at least ten times. The chain is built from TRBV7-3 and TRBJ2-7; 8 nucleotides align to TRBD1. The length of the CDR3 is 15 residues. The germline V gene encodes CDR1 SGHTA and CDR2 FQGTGA. Trimming removed 5 bases from V and 2 bases from J; junction bases left unmatched: 8. CDR3 in amino acids: CASSVAATGAYEQYF. The CDR3 DNA reads as TGTGCCAGCAGCGTCGCAGCGACAGGGGCCTACGAGCAGTACTTC.